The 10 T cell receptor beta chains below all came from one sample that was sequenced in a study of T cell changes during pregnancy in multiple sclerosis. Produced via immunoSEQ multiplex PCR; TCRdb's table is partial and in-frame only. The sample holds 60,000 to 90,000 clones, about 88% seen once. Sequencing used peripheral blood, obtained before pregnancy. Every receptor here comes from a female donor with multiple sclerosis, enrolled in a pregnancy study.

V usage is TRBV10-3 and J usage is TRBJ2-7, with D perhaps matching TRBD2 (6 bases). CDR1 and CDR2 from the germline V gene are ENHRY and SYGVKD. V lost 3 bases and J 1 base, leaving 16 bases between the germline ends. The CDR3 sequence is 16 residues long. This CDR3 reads CAISDASGLKSYEQYF. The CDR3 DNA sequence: TGTGCCATCAGTGACGCGAGCGGGCTAAAGTCCTACGAGCAGTACTTC.

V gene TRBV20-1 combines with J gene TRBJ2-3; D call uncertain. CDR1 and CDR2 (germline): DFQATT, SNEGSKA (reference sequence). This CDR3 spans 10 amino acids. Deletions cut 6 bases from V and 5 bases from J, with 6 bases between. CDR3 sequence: CSANIDTQYF. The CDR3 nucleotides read TGCAGTGCCAACATAGATACGCAGTATTTT.

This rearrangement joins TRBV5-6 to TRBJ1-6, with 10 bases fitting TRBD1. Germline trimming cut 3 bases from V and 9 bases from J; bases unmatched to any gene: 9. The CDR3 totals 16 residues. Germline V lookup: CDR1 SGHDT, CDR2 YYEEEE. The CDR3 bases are TGTGCCAGCAGCTCACGACCGGGACAGGGGTCTTCACCCCTCCACTTT. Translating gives CASSSRPGQGSSPLHF. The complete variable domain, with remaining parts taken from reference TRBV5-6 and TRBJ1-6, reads DAGVTQSPTHLIKTRGQQVTLRCSPKSGHDTVSWYQQALGQGPQFIFQYYEEEERQRGNFPDRFSGHQFPNYSSELNVNALLLGDSALYLCASSSRPGQGSSPLHFGNGTRLTVT.

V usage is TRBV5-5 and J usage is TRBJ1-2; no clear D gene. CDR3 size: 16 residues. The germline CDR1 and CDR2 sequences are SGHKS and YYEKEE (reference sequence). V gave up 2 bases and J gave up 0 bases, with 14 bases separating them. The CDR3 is CASSLAGTPANYGYTF. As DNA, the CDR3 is TGTGCCAGCAGCTTAGCAGGAACCCCCGCTAACTATGGCTACACCTTC.

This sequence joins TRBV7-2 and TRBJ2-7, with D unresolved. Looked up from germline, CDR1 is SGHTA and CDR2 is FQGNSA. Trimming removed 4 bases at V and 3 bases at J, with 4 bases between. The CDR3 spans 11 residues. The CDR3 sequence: CASSYYYEQYF. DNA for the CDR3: TGTGCCAGCAGCTACTACTACGAGCAGTACTTC.

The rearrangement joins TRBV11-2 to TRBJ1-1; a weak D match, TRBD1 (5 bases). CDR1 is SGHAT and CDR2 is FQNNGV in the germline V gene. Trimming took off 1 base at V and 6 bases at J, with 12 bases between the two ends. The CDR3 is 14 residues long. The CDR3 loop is CASSLVRESSEAFF. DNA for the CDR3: TGTGCCAGCAGCTTAGTCAGGGAATCATCTGAAGCTTTCTTT.

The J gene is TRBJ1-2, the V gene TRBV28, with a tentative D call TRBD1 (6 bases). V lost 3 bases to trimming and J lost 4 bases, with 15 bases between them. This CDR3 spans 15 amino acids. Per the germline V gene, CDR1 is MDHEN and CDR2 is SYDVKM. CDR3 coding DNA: TGTGCCAGCAGTTTCGACAGGACCCTTCGCTATGGCTACACCTTC. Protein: CASSFDRTLRYGYTF.

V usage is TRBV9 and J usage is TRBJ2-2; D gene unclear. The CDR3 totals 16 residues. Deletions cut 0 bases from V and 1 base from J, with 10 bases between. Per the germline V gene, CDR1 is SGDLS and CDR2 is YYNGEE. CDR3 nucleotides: TGTGCCAGCAGCGTAGGACTGGCCCAGAACACCGGGGAGCTGTTTTTT. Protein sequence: CASSVGLAQNTGELFF.

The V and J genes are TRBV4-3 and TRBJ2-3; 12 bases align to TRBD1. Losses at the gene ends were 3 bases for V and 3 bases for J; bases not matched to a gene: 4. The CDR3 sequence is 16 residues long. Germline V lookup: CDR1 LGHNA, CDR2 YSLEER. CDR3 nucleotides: TGCGCCAGCAGCCACTCGGGACAGGGGGCGACAGATACGCAGTATTTT. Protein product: CASSHSGQGATDTQYF.

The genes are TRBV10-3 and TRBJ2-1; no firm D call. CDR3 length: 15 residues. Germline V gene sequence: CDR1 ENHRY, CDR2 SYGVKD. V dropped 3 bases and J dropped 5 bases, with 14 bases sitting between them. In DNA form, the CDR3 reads TGTGCCATCAGTGACTTGGCGCCGGCGGACAATGAGCAGTTCTTC. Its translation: CAISDLAPADNEQFF.